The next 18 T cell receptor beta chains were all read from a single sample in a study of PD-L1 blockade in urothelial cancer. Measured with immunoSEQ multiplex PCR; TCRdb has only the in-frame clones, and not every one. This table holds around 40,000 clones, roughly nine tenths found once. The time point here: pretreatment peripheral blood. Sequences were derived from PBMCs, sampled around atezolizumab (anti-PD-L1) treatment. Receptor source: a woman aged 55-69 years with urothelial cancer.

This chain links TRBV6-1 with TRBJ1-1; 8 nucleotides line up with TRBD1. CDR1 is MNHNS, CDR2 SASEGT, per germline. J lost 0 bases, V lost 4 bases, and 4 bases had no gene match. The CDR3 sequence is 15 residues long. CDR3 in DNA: TGTGCCAGCAGTGTCACACAGGGGGTGAACACTGAAGCTTTCTTT. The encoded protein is CASSVTQGVNTEAFF.

This CDR3 reads CASRTSGLVSTEAFF. The CDR3 DNA reads TGTGCCAGCAGAACTTCAGGGTTGGTCAGCACTGAAGCTTTCTTT. The chain recombines TRBV6-6 with TRBJ1-1; D is perhaps TRBD1 (5 bases). This CDR3 is built from 15 residues. Germline CDR1 and CDR2: MNHNY and SVGAGI (reference sequence). The V end lost 6 bases, the J end lost 4 bases, and 18 bases lay between the germline ends.

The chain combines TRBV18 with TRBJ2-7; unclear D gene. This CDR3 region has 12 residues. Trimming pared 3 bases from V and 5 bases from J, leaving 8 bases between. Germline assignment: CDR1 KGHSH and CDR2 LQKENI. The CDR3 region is CASSPYGDEQYF. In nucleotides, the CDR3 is TGTGCCAGCTCACCGTACGGAGACGAGCAGTACTTC.

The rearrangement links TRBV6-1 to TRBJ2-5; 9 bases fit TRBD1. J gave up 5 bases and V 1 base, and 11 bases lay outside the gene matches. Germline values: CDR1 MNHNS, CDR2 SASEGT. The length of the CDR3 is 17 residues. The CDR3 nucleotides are TGTGCCAGCAGTGAAGGGAACAGGGGGCGAATCGGGGAGACCCAGTACTTC. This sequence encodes CASSEGNRGRIGETQYF.

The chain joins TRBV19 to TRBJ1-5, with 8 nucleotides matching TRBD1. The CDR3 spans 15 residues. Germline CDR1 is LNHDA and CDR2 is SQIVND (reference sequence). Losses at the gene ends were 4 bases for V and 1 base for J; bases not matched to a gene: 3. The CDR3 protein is CASSRQGASNQPQHF. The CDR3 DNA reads TGTGCCAGTAGTAGGCAGGGGGCCAGCAATCAGCCCCAGCATTTT.

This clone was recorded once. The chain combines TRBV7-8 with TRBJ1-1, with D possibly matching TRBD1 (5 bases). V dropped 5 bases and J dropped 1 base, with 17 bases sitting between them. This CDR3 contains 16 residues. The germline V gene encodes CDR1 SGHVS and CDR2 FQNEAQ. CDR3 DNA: TGTGCCAGCAGCCCGCCAAGGACACACCAGAACACTGAAGCTTTCTTT. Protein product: CASSPPRTHQNTEAFF.

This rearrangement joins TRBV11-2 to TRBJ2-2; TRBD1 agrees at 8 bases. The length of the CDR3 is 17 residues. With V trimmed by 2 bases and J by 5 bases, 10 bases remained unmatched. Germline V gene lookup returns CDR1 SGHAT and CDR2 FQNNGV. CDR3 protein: CASSLWFRQGITGELFF. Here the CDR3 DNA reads TGTGCCAGCAGCTTATGGTTCAGACAGGGGATTACCGGGGAGCTGTTTTTT.

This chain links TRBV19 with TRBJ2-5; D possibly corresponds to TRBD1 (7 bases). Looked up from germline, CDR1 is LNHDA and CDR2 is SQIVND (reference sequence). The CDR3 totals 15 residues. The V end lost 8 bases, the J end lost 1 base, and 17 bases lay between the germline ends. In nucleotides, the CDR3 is TGTGCCAGTCGGGGGCTAGCAGGGGGCCAAGAGACCCAGTACTTC. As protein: CASRGLAGGQETQYF.

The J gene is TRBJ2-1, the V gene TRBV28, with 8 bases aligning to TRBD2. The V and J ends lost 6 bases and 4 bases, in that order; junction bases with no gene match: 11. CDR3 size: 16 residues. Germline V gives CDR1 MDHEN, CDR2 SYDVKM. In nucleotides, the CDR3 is TGTGCCAGCAGCCGAGAGCGGGAGCTAGTGTACAATGAGCAGTTCTTC. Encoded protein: CASSRERELVYNEQFF.

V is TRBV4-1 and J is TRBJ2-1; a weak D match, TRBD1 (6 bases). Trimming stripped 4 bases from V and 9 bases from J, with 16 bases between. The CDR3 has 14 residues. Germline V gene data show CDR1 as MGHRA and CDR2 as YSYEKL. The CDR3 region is CASSLGQKFGEQFF. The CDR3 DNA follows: TGCGCCAGCAGCCTCGGACAGAAATTTGGTGAGCAGTTCTTC.

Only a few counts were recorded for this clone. The CDR3 DNA is TGCGCCAGCAGCCAAGATACAGCGGGAGGTTTGGAGTACTTC. Amino acid sequence: CASSQDTAGGLEYF. V gene TRBV4-3 combines with J gene TRBJ2-7; TRBD2 agrees at 9 bases. CDR3 size: 14 residues. With 0 bases clipped from V and 11 bases from J, the junction kept 8 bases outside the gene matches. From germline, CDR1 is LGHNA and CDR2 YSLEER.

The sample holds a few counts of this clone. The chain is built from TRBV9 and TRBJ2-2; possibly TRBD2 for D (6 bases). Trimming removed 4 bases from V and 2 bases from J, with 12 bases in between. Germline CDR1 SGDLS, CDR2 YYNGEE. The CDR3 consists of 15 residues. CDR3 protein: CASSSSSGNTGELFF. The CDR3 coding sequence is TGTGCCAGCAGCTCGAGTAGCGGCAACACCGGGGAGCTGTTTTTT.

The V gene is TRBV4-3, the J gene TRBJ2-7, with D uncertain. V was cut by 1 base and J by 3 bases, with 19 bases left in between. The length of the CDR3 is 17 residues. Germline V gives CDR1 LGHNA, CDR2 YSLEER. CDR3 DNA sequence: TGCGCCAGCAGCCAAGTGGCCCAACCTTTACGAAACTACGAGCAGTACTTC. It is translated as CASSQVAQPLRNYEQYF.

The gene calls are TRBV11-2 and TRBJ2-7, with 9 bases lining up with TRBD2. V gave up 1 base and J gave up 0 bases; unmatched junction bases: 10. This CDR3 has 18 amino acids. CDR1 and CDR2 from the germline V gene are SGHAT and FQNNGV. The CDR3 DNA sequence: TGTGCCAGCAGCTTAGTGGGGGGGACTAGCAGGAACTCCTACGAGCAGTACTTC. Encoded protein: CASSLVGGTSRNSYEQYF.

CDR3 sequence reads: CASSSTGAIGDKTQYF. In nucleotides, the CDR3 is TGTGCCAGCAGCTCGACAGGGGCGATTGGGGACAAGACCCAGTACTTC. The chain joins TRBV5-4 to TRBJ2-5, with 8 bases matching TRBD1. Trimming cost V 3 bases and J 6 bases; bases outside gene matches: 13. The CDR3 contains 16 residues. CDR1 and CDR2 (germline): SGHNT, YYREEE (reference sequence).

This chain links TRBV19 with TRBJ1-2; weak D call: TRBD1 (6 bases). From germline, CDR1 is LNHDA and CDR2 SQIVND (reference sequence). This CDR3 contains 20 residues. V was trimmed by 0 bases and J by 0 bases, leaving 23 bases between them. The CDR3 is CASSIEVIWGTRPPNYGYTF. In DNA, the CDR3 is TGTGCCAGTAGTATAGAGGTTATCTGGGGGACACGACCACCTAACTATGGCTACACCTTC.

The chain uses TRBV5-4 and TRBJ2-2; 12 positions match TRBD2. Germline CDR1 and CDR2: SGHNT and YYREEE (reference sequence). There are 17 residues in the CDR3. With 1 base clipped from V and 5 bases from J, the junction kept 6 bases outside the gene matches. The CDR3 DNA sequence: TGTGCCAGCAGCTTGAGAACTAGCGGGAGGAGAACCGGGGAGCTGTTTTTT. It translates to CASSLRTSGRRTGELFF.

CDR3 in amino acids: CANCSGSGLVADTQYF. The CDR3 DNA sequence: TGCGCCAACTGTAGCGGGAGCGGTTTGGTGGCAGATACGCAGTATTTT. This chain links TRBV10-1 with TRBJ2-3; TRBD2 agrees at 9 bases. The CDR3 is 16 amino acids. The germline V gene encodes CDR1 WNHNN and CDR2 SYGVQD (reference sequence). Trimming cost V 10 bases and J 4 bases; bases outside gene matches: 15.